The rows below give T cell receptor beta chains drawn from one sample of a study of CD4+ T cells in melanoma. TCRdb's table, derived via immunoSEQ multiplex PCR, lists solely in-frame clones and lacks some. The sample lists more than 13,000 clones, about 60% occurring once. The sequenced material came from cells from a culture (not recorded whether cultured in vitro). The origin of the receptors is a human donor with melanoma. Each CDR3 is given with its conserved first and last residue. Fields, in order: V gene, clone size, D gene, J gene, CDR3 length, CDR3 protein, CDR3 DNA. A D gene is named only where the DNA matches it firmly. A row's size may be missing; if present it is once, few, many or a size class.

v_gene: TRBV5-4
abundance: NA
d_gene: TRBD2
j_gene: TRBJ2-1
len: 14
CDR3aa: CASSLVRGGLEQFF
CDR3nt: TGTGCCAGCAGCTTGGTCCGGGGGGGCCTTGAGCAGTTCTTC

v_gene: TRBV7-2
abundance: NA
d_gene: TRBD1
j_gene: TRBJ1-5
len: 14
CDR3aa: CASSLQGGNQPQHF
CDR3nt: TGTGCCAGCAGCTTACAGGGGGGAAATCAGCCCCAGCATTTT

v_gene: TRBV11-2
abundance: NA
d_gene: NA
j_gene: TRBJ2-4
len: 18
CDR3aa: CASSPESRGRIAKNIQYF
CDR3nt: TGTGCCAGCAGCCCTGAAAGTCGGGGGAGAATAGCCAAAAACATTCAGTACTTC

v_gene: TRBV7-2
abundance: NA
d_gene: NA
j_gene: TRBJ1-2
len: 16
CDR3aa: CASSLEMTGTSGGYTF
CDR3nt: TGTGCCAGCAGCTTAGAAATGACCGGGACATCCGGTGGCTACACCTTC

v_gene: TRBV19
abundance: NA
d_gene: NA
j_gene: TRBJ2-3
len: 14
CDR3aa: CASSVEGFTDTQYF
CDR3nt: TGTGCCAGTAGTGTGGAGGGCTTCACAGATACGCAGTATTTT

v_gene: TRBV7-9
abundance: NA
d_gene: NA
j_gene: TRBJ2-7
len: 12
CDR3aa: CASSLIAHEQYF
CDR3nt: TGTGCCAGCAGCTTAATAGCCCACGAGCAGTACTTC

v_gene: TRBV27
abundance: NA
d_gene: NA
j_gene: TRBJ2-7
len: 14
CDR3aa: CASSSGTIVGEQYF
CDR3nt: TGTGCCAGCAGTTCAGGGACGATAGTCGGGGAGCAGTACTTC

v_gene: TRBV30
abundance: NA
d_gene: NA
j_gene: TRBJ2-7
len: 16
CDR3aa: CAWSVGRGGPADEQYF
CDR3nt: TGTGCCTGGAGTGTGGGGAGGGGGGGCCCCGCAGACGAGCAGTACTTC

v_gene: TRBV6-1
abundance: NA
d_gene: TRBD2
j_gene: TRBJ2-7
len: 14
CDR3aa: CASFGTGTNYEQYF
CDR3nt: TGTGCCAGCTTCGGGACCGGGACTAACTACGAGCAGTACTTC

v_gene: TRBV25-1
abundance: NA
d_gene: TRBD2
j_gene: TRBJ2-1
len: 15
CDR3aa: CASSERGGAYNEQFF
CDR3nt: TGTGCCAGCAGTGAGCGGGGGGGAGCCTACAATGAGCAGTTCTTC

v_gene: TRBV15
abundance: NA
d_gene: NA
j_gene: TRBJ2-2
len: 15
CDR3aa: CATSRGGGVTGELFF
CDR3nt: TGTGCCACCAGCAGAGGTGGGGGTGTCACCGGGGAGCTGTTTTTT

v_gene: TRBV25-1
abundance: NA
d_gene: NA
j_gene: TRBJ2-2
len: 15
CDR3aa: CASSEFPRTPGELFF
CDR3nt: TGTGCCAGCAGTGAATTCCCCAGGACACCCGGGGAGCTGTTTTTT

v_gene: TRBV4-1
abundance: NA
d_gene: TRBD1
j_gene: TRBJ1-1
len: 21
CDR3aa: CASSQGPIFNHIARDRPEAFF
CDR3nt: TGCGCCAGCAGCCAAGGCCCCATTTTTAACCACATCGCCAGGGACAGACCAGAAGCTTTCTTT

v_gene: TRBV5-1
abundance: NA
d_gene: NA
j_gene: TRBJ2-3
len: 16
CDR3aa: CASSLALGTPTDTQYF
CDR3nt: TGCGCCAGCAGCTTGGCCCTGGGGACCCCGACAGATACGCAGTATTTT

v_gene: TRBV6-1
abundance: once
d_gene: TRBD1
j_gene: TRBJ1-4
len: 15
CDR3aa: CASSDLDREDEKLFF
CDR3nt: TGTGCCAGCAGTGATTTGGACAGGGAAGACGAAAAACTGTTTTTT

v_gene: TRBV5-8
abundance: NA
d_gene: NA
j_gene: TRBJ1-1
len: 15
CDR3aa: CARGSGLRTNTEAFF
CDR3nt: TGTGCCAGGGGTAGCGGCCTCCGAACCAACACTGAAGCTTTCTTT

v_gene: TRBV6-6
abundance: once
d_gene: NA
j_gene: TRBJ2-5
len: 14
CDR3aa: CASSYSAVQETQYF
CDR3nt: TGTGCCAGCAGTTACTCGGCAGTCCAAGAGACCCAGTACTTC